This T cell receptor beta chain was recovered during a study of patients and donors after allogeneic stem cell transplantation. Using its own MiXCR run on the RT-PCR reads, TCRdb lists one record per CDR3 protein. The sample holds 15,000 to 25,000 distinct CDR3 sequences, about 5% seen once. Only a few counts were recorded for this clonotype. The clonotype comes from a human donor who was either an allogeneic HSCT recipient or a stem cell or donor lymphocyte infusion donor (not recorded which). It is not recorded whose cells these are; they may come from a transplant donor. The sample taken for sequencing was blood, either unsorted or a sorted T cell fraction (not recorded which).

CDR3 region: CASSPKKQGKFNEQFF. DNA of the CDR3: TGTGCCAGCAGCCCAAAAAAGCAGGGGAAATTCAATGAGCAGTTCTTC. This chain links TRBV7-9 with TRBJ2-1; D may be TRBD1 (6 bases). This CDR3 spans 16 amino acids. The V gene lost 5 bases and the J gene lost 6 bases, with 20 bases spanning the gap. Germline V CDR1 and CDR2: SEHNR, FQNEAQ (reference sequence).